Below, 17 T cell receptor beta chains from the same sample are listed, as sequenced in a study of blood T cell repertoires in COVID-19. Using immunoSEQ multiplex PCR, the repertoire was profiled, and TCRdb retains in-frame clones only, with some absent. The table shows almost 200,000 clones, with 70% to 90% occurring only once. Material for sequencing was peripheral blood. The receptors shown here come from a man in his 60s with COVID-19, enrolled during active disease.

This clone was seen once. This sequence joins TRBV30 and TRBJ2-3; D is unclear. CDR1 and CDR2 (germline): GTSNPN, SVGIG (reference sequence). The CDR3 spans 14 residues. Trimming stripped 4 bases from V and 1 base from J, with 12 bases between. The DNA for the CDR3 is TGTGCCTGGAACCAGAACACCCGCACAGATACGCAGTATTTT. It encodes CAWNQNTRTDTQYF. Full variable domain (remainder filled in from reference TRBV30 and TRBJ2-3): SQTIHQWPATLVQPVGSPLSLECTVEGTSNPNLYWYRQAAGRGLQLLFYSVGIGQISSEVPQNLSASRPQDRQFILSSKKLLLSDSGFYLCAWNQNTRTDTQYFGPGTRLTVL.

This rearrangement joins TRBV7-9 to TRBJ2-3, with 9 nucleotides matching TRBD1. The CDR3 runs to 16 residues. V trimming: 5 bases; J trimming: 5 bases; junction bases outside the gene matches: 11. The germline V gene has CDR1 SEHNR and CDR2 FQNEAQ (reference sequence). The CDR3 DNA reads TGTGCCAGCAGCCCAAGACAGGGGGGTTCGAGAGATACGCAGTATTTT. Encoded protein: CASSPRQGGSRDTQYF.

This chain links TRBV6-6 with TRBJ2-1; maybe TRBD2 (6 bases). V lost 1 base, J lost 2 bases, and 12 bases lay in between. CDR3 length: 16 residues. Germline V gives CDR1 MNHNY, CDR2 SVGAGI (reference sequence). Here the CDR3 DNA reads TGTGCCAGCAGTTACTTGGAGGGGCCCACCTACAATGAGCAGTTCTTC. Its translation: CASSYLEGPTYNEQFF.

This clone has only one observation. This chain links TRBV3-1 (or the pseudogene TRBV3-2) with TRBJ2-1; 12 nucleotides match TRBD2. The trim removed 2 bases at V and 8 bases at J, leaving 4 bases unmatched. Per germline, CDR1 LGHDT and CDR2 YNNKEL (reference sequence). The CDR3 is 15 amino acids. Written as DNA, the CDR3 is TGTGCCAGCAGCCAATATCGGACTAGCGGGGATGAGCAGTTCTTC. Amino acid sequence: CASSQYRTSGDEQFF.

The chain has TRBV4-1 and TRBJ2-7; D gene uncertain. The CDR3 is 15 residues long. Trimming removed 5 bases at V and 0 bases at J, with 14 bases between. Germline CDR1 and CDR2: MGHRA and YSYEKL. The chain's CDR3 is CASSSGAAPSYEQYF. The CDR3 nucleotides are TGCGCCAGCAGCTCAGGCGCCGCGCCCTCCTACGAGCAGTACTTC.

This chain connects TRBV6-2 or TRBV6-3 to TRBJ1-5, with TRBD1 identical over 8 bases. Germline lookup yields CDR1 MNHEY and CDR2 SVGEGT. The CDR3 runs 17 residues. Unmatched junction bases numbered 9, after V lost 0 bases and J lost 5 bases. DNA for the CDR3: TGTGCCAGCAGTTACTCCGACAGGGGATTGGATGATCAGCCCCAGCATTTT. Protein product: CASSYSDRGLDDQPQHF.

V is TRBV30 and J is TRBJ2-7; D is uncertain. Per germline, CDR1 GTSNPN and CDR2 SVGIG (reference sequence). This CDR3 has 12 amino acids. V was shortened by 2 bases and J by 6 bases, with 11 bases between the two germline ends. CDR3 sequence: CAWSIGRVEQYF. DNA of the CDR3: TGTGCCTGGAGTATAGGTCGGGTCGAGCAGTACTTC.

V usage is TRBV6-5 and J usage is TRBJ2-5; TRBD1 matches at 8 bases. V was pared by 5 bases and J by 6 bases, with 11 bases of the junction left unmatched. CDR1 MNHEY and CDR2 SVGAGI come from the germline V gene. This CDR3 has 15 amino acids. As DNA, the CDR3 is TGTGCCAGCAGTATCGGACAGGGACTTTCGAAGACCCAGTACTTC. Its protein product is CASSIGQGLSKTQYF.

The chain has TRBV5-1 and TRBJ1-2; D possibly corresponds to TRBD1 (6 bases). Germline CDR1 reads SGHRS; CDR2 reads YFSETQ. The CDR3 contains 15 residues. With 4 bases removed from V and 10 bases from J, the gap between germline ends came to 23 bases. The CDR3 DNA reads TGCGCCAGCAGCCAAGGGGACACGGGATCATTTATCTACACCTTC. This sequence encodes CASSQGDTGSFIYTF.

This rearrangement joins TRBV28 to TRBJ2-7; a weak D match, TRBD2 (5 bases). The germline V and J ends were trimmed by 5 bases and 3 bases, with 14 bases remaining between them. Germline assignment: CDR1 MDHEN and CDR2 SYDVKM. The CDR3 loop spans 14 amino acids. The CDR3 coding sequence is TGTGCCAGCAGTCGTAGCTCTGAGGGCTACGAGCAGTACTTC. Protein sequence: CASSRSSEGYEQYF. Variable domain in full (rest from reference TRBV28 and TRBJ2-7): DVKVTQSSRYLVKRTGEKVFLECVQDMDHENMFWYRQDPGLGLRLIYFSYDVKMKEKGDIPEGYSVSREKKERFSLILESASTNQTSMYLCASSRSSEGYEQYFGPGTRLTVT.

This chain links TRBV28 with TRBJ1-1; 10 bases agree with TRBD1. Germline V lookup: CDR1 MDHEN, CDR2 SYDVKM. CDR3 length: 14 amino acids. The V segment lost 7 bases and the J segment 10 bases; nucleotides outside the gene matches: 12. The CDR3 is CASIEGRTGGRAFF. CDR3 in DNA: TGTGCCAGCATTGAAGGAAGGACAGGGGGTCGAGCTTTCTTT. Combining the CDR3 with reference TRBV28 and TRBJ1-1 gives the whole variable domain DVKVTQSSRYLVKRTGEKVFLECVQDMDHENMFWYRQDPGLGLRLIYFSYDVKMKEKGDIPEGYSVSREKKERFSLILESASTNQTSMYLCASIEGRTGGRAFFGQGTRLTVV.

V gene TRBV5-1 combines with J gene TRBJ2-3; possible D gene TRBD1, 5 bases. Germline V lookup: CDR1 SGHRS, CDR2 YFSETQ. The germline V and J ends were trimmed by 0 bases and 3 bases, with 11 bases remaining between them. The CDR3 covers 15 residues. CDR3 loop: CASSLDPTGTDTQYF. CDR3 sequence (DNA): TGCGCCAGCAGCTTGGACCCAACAGGAACAGATACGCAGTATTTT.

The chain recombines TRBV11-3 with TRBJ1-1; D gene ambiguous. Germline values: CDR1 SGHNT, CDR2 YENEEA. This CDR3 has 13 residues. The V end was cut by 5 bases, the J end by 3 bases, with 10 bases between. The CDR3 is CASSPREDTEAFF. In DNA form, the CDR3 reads TGTGCCAGCAGCCCGAGGGAGGACACTGAAGCTTTCTTT.

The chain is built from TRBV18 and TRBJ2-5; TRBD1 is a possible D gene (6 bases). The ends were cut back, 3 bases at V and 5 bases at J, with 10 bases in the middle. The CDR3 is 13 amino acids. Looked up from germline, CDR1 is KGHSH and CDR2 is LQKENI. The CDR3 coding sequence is TGTGCCAGCTCACCTACAGGGATTGAGACCCAGTACTTC. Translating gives CASSPTGIETQYF.

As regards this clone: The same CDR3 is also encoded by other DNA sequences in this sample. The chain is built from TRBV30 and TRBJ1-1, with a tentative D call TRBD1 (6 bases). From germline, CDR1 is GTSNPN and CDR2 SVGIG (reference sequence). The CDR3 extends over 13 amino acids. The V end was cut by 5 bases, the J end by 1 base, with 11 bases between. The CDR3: CAWVGQPNTEAFF. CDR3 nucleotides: TGTGCCTGGGTAGGACAGCCGAACACTGAAGCTTTCTTT.

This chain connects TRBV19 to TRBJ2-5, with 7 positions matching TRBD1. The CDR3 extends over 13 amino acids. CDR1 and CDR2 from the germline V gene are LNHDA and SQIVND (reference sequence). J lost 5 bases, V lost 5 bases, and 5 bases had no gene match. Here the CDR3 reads CASSPTGVETQYF. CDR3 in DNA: TGTGCCAGTAGTCCAACAGGGGTGGAGACCCAGTACTTC.

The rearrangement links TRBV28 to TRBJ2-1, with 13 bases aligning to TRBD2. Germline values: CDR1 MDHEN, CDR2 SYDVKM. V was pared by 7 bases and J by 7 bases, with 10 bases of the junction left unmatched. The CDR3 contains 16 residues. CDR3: CASNPLGLAGANEQFF. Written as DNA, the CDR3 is TGTGCCAGCAACCCCCTAGGACTAGCGGGAGCTAATGAGCAGTTCTTC.